The 25 T cell receptor beta chains below come from one sample, sequenced in a study of CD8+ T cells in alopecia areata. cDNA prepared by RNA extraction and subsequent reverse transcription served as the template for sequencing. Libraries were prepared by immunoSEQ multiplex PCR; TCRdb keeps only in-frame clonotypes and omits some of them. The sample shows fewer than 350,000 clones, over 45% of them seen only once. Treatment meaning: oral pan-JAK inhibitor, 5-10 mg twice daily. The material sequenced was CD4+ T cells sorted from blood, taken at week 24, from a patient treated with tofacitinib. The receptor set was obtained from a human donor with alopecia areata.

This chain joins TRBV7-2 and TRBJ2-7, with TRBD1 identical over 10 bases. The V segment lost 1 base and the J segment 2 bases; nucleotides outside the gene matches: 2. CDR3 length: 15 residues. Per the germline V gene, CDR1 is SGHTA and CDR2 is FQGNSA. CDR3 DNA sequence: TGTGCCAGCAGCTTAGGACAGGGGGCCCCCTACGAGCAGTACTTC. Amino acid sequence: CASSLGQGAPYEQYF.

Written as DNA, the CDR3 is TGCGCCAGCAGCTTTAACAGCTACAATGAGCAGTTCTTC. Amino acids: CASSFNSYNEQFF. The chain uses TRBV5-1 and TRBJ2-1; D ambiguous. With 2 bases removed from V and 3 bases from J, the gap between germline ends came to 6 bases. This CDR3 is built from 13 residues. Germline V gene sequence: CDR1 SGHRS, CDR2 YFSETQ. Filled out from reference TRBV5-1 and TRBJ2-1, the complete variable domain reads KAGVTQTPRYLIKTRGQQVTLSCSPISGHRSVSWYQQTPGQGLQFLFEYFSETQRNKGNFPGRFSGRQFSNSRSEMNVSTLELGDSALYLCASSFNSYNEQFFGPGTRLTVL.

CDR3 in DNA: TGTGCCTGGATAGGCGGTTCCTCCTACAATGAGCAGTTCTTC. Its protein is CAWIGGSSYNEQFF. The V call is TRBV30, the J call TRBJ2-1; unclear D gene. The CDR3 runs to 14 residues. Germline CDR1 reads GTSNPN; CDR2 reads SVGIG (reference sequence). The germline V and J ends were trimmed by 4 bases and 0 bases, with 10 bases remaining between them.

The chain couples TRBV2 to TRBJ2-1; 10 nucleotides match TRBD2. In germline, CDR1 is SNHLY, CDR2 FYNNEI. This CDR3 has 15 residues. V shed 4 bases and J 3 bases; nucleotides not matched to a gene: 3. The CDR3 DNA is TGTGCCAGCAGTGGCCTAGCGGGAGACTACAATGAGCAGTTCTTC. Translated: CASSGLAGDYNEQFF.

The rearrangement uses TRBV7-2 and TRBJ1-2; 7 bases are a match to TRBD1. Germline V gene sequence: CDR1 SGHTA, CDR2 FQGNSA. The CDR3 consists of 13 residues. Trimming removed 5 bases from V and 8 bases from J; junction bases left unmatched: 8. The CDR3 spells CASSPIDRAGYTF. In nucleotides, the CDR3 is TGTGCCAGCAGCCCGATAGACAGGGCCGGCTACACCTTC.

The chain recombines TRBV5-6 with TRBJ2-3, with TRBD2 matching over 9 bases. This CDR3 has 14 amino acids. Germline V gene sequence: CDR1 SGHDT, CDR2 YYEEEE. V was pared by 4 bases and J by 4 bases, with 4 bases of the junction left unmatched. CDR3 in amino acids: CASSPRLAADTQYF. The CDR3 bases are TGTGCCAGCAGCCCCAGACTAGCGGCAGATACGCAGTATTTT. Full variable domain (missing parts from reference TRBV5-6 and TRBJ2-3): DAGVTQSPTHLIKTRGQQVTLRCSPKSGHDTVSWYQQALGQGPQFIFQYYEEEERQRGNFPDRFSGHQFPNYSSELNVNALLLGDSALYLCASSPRLAADTQYFGPGTRLTVL.

J is TRBJ1-4 and V is TRBV2; D is possibly TRBD1 (5 bases). The CDR3 covers 15 residues. Germline V CDR1 and CDR2: SNHLY, FYNNEI. V shed 7 bases and J shed 10 bases, with 22 bases lying between them. The CDR3 region is CASKAAGPLTGKLFF. The CDR3 DNA follows: TGTGCCAGCAAAGCCGCGGGACCTCTAACGGGAAAACTGTTTTTT.

CDR3 sequence: CSVVGYYNEQFF. CDR3 nucleotides: TGCAGCGTTGTGGGCTACTACAATGAGCAGTTCTTC. The gene calls are TRBV29-1 and TRBJ2-1; D ambiguous. Trimming removed 4 bases from V and 3 bases from J, with 7 bases in between. Germline CDR1 SQVTM, CDR2 ANQGSEA. The CDR3 is made up of 12 amino acids.

The chain joins TRBV4-1 to TRBJ2-3, with a tentative D call TRBD1 (6 bases). CDR1 is MGHRA and CDR2 is YSYEKL in the germline V gene. Trimming removed 3 bases from V and 5 bases from J, with 21 bases in between. The length of the CDR3 is 17 residues. The DNA for the CDR3 is TGCGCCAGCAGCCAGCTTCCCACAGGGCACAGTGGAGATACGCAGTATTTT. As protein: CASSQLPTGHSGDTQYF.

The chain is built from TRBV30 and TRBJ2-3; a weak D match, TRBD1 (6 bases). The CDR3 length is 14 residues. Germline V gene data show CDR1 as GTSNPN and CDR2 as SVGIG (reference sequence). Trimming removed 0 bases at V and 6 bases at J, with 13 bases between. The CDR3 loop reads CAWSVLTGTDTQYF. The CDR3 nucleotides read TGTGCCTGGAGTGTACTTACAGGGACGGATACGCAGTATTTT.

The CDR3 DNA is TGTGCCAGCAAAAGCGGGGTGAGCTCCTACGAGCAGTACTTC. This translates into CASKSGVSSYEQYF. This rearrangement joins TRBV2 to TRBJ2-7; TRBD2 matches at 7 bases. J was trimmed by 0 bases and V by 7 bases; bases with no gene match: 6. CDR3 length: 14 amino acids. Germline values: CDR1 SNHLY, CDR2 FYNNEI.

This chain uses TRBV6-5 with TRBJ2-7; D possibly uses TRBD1 or TRBD2 (5 bases each). The germline V gene encodes CDR1 MNHEY and CDR2 SVGAGI. CDR3 length equals 12 residues. Trimming left V 4 bases short and J 5 bases short, with 9 bases between. CDR3 nucleotides: TGTGCCAGCAGTTCCCAGGGAGACGAGCAGTACTTC. It codes for CASSSQGDEQYF.

This clone was counted a few times. This sequence joins TRBV2 and TRBJ1-2; D not resolved. The CDR3 sequence is 11 residues long. The V gene lost 6 bases and the J gene lost 9 bases, with 11 bases spanning the gap. The V gene's germline CDR1 is SNHLY and CDR2 FYNNEI. CDR3 nucleotides: TGTGCCAGCAGATCAACAGACCGCTACACCTTC. This gives the protein CASRSTDRYTF.

This clone was counted a few times. The V call is TRBV2, the J call TRBJ1-1; D not certain. Trimming cost V 8 bases and J 5 bases, with 12 bases left between them. CDR1 and CDR2 from the germline V gene are SNHLY and FYNNEI. There are 12 residues in the CDR3. As DNA, the CDR3 is TGTGCCAGCGACGGGATCGGTACTGAAGCTTTCTTT. This gives the protein CASDGIGTEAFF.

This clone was found many times. The chain employs TRBV28 and TRBJ1-1, with 11 bases that match TRBD1. The J segment lost 3 bases and the V segment lost 5 bases, leaving 5 bases of the junction unmatched. Germline loops: CDR1 MDHEN, CDR2 SYDVKM. This CDR3 region has 15 residues. CDR3 in DNA: TGTGCCAGCAGTGGACAGGGGGCAGGAGACACTGAAGCTTTCTTT. It specifies CASSGQGAGDTEAFF. Using reference TRBV28 and TRBJ1-1 for the parts outside the CDR3, the full variable domain is DVKVTQSSRYLVKRTGEKVFLECVQDMDHENMFWYRQDPGLGLRLIYFSYDVKMKEKGDIPEGYSVSREKKERFSLILESASTNQTSMYLCASSGQGAGDTEAFFGQGTRLTVV.

The rearrangement joins TRBV28 to TRBJ2-5; D not resolved. Germline V CDR1 and CDR2: MDHEN, SYDVKM. This CDR3 contains 13 residues. V was trimmed by 3 bases and J by 3 bases, leaving 8 bases between them. The CDR3 loop reads CASSLWRKETQYF. Here the CDR3 DNA reads TGTGCCAGCAGTTTGTGGCGTAAAGAGACCCAGTACTTC.

The chain combines TRBV6-5 with TRBJ1-1; D remains ambiguous. In germline, CDR1 is MNHEY, CDR2 SVGAGI. V was cut by 0 bases and J by 4 bases, with 15 bases left in between. The CDR3 covers 16 residues. The CDR3 loop reads CASSYSMATSGTEAFF. In DNA, the CDR3 is TGTGCCAGCAGTTACTCTATGGCCACGAGTGGCACTGAAGCTTTCTTT.

This clone was detected only a few times. The chain recombines TRBV9 with TRBJ1-2; no definite D call. V lost 0 bases and J lost 1, with 1 base in between. Looked up from germline, CDR1 is SGDLS and CDR2 is YYNGEE. This CDR3 spans 12 amino acids. CDR3 residues: CASSVDNYGYTF. DNA for the CDR3: TGTGCCAGCAGCGTAGATAACTATGGCTACACCTTC. Full variable domain (rest looked up from reference TRBV9 and TRBJ1-2): DSGVTQTPKHLITATGQRVTLRCSPRSGDLSVYWYQQSLDQGLQFLIQYYNGEERAKGNILERFSAQQFPDLHSELNLSSLELGDSALYFCASSVDNYGYTFGSGTRLTVV.

This clone occurred once. This chain uses TRBV29-1 with TRBJ1-1; the D is unclear. Per germline, CDR1 SQVTM and CDR2 ANQGSEA. V lost 7 bases and J lost 5, with 17 bases in between. There are 13 residues in the CDR3. CDR3 loop: CSAHDPPGTEAFF. The DNA of the CDR3 is TGCAGCGCCCACGACCCCCCGGGGACTGAAGCTTTCTTT. Complete variable domain (other parts from reference TRBV29-1 and TRBJ1-1): SAVISQKPSRDICQRGTSLTIQCQVDSQVTMMFWYRQQPGQSLTLIATANQGSEATYESGFVIDKFPISRPNLTFSTLTVSNMSPEDSSIYLCSAHDPPGTEAFFGQGTRLTVV.

The chain joins TRBV25-1 to TRBJ2-7; D unclear. Between the trimmed V and J ends, which lost 6 bases and 3 bases, there was a span of 6 bases. Germline V gives CDR1 MGHDK, CDR2 SYGVNS. This CDR3 has 11 amino acids. This CDR3 is CASRGNYEQYF. The DNA for the CDR3 is TGTGCCAGCAGAGGGAACTACGAGCAGTACTTC.

This clone was seen just once. This chain connects TRBV7-2 to TRBJ2-7, with TRBD1 matching 7 bases. V lost 2 bases and J lost 2; bases outside the gene matches: 6. This CDR3 contains 15 residues. Germline lookup yields CDR1 SGHTA and CDR2 FQGNSA. CDR3 in amino acids: CASSLSGTVTYEQYF. The CDR3 DNA reads TGTGCCAGCAGCTTATCCGGGACAGTTACCTACGAGCAGTACTTC.

This clone was detected only a few times. The rearrangement uses TRBV27 and TRBJ2-5, with TRBD2 matching over 7 bases. There are 14 residues in the CDR3. V dropped 6 bases and J dropped 5; count of bases not matched to a gene: 9. The V gene's germline CDR1 is MNHEY and CDR2 SMNVEV (reference sequence). The CDR3 DNA reads TGTGCCAGCAGCCCTCGGTTGGGGGGGGAGACCCAGTACTTC. Its protein product is CASSPRLGGETQYF.

This clone was counted a few times. The chain combines TRBV11-3 with TRBJ1-1, with D tentatively TRBD1 (5 bases). The germline V gene encodes CDR1 SGHNT and CDR2 YENEEA. With 1 base removed from V and 5 bases from J, the gap between germline ends came to 8 bases. This CDR3 has 13 amino acids. As DNA, the CDR3 is TGTGCCAGCAGCTTAGTAGAGGGGACTGAAGCTTTCTTT. This encodes CASSLVEGTEAFF.

This clone was seen a handful of times. A read error may produce the germline difference seen at one junction end. V gene TRBV6-5 combines with J gene TRBJ2-7; 7 nucleotides line up with TRBD1. This CDR3 contains 15 residues. Germline CDR1 reads MNHEY; CDR2 reads SVGAGI. The CDR3 sequence is CASRYLGTAPYEQYF. CDR3 coding DNA: TGTGCCAGCCGTTACCTTGGGACAGCCCCCTACGAGCAGTACTTC.

The table lists this clone with a count of one. The chain uses TRBV5-1 and TRBJ2-5, with 7 bases aligning to TRBD2. V lost 3 bases, J lost 5 bases, and 16 bases stayed unmatched. CDR1 is SGHRS and CDR2 is YFSETQ in the germline V gene. The CDR3 is 17 amino acids. The CDR3 spells CASSSDGLVREGETQYF. As DNA, the CDR3 is TGCGCCAGCAGCTCGGACGGACTAGTTAGGGAGGGGGAGACCCAGTACTTC.